The clone carrying this T cell receptor beta chain was observed a single time. Its cognate antigen is unknown. The ends were cut back, 6 bases at V and 7 bases at J, with 21 bases in the middle. This CDR3 is 15 amino acids long. The sample belongs to a study of blood T cells in healthy people across ages. Through a sample-barcoded 5' primer and a J-beta primer mix, a second PCR was run for roughly 6 to 12 cycles. TCRdb passed the 5' RACE reads through MiXCR, listing each CDR3 protein once. The table has approximately 1,000,000 distinct CDR3 sequences, 40% to 50% seen once. Overall study results and limits: A strong correlation between TCR beta diversity and naive T cell percentage was seen. Because sorting was not performed, PBMCs prevented conclusive naive versus antigen-experienced comparison. Estimated diversity that came from one million T cells was considered an underestimate.

The donors, all healthy, were Caucasians living in Russia, aged roughly 6 to 95. The TCR was taken from a woman in her sixties or seventies in good health. Sequencing was done on a sample of blood. The gene calls are TRBV12-3 or TRBV12-4 and TRBJ2-5; D perhaps matches TRBD1 (6 bases). The CDR3 DNA is TGTGCCAGCAGAAAGACAGGCCCGACCAGGTGGACCCAGTACTTC. This codes for CASRKTGPTRWTQYF.